This TCR beta chain is from a study of CD8 T cells in Susac syndrome. At the level of the study: When blood was drawn, the patients with Susac syndrome were therapy-naive, on corticosteroids, or on intravenous immunoglobulin alone. Study-wide findings and caveats: Susac syndrome CD4+ T cell repertoires showed no clonal expansion.

CDR3 length: 16 residues. Germline assignment: CDR1 SGHVS and CDR2 FNYEAQ. Trimming took 0 bases from V and 4 from J, leaving 10 bases between them. Patients with Susac syndrome fulfilled recently defined diagnostic criteria for definite or probable disease. Note on this clonotype: Antigen: not known.

Random hexamers primed reverse transcription of about 0.45 to 1 ug RNA. It was immunoSEQ multiplex PCR that amplified TCR beta CDR3 across 54 Vbeta and 13 Jbeta. Using its own MiXCR run on the immunoSEQ multiplex PCR reads, TCRdb lists one record per CDR3 protein. The data show about 180,000 distinct CDR3 sequences, roughly 94% seen once. The chain has TRBV7-6 and TRBJ2-6, with unresolved D. The clonotype comes from a human donor with Susac syndrome. Sequencing was done on a sample of CD4+ T cells from PBMCs. The CDR3 loop reads CASSLAPGWGANVLTF. The CDR3 DNA reads TGTGCCAGCAGCTTAGCGCCTGGGTGGGGGGCCAACGTCCTGACTTTC. Supplemented by reference TRBV7-6 and TRBJ2-6, the full variable domain reads GAGVSQSPRYKVTKRGQDVALRCDPISGHVSLYWYRQALGQGPEFLTYFNYEAQQDKSGLPNDRFSAERPEGSISTLTIQRTEQRDSAMYRCASSLAPGWGANVLTFGAGSRLTVL.